A selection of T cell receptor beta chains follows, all from one sample in a study of T cell repertoires in cytomegalovirus infection. TCRdb re-analysed the reads in MiXCR, keeping a single row per CDR3 protein. Among roughly 120,000 distinct CDR3 sequences listed, over 30% were seen once. No antigen is known for these receptors. The material was CD8+ T cells from cultured PBMCs, obtained from culture after CMV antigen stimulation. Source of these receptors: a human donor in good health (CMV status not recorded). Some clones in this sample may be carry-over from other donors' samples. CDR3s include the opening cysteine and the closing phenylalanine or tryptophan. A D gene is named only where the DNA matches it firmly. Where a row states a size, it is once, few, many or the class of an expanded clone; other rows omit it.

clone size	V gene	J gene	CDR3 length	D gene	CDR3 protein	CDR3 DNA
-	TRBV5-1	TRBJ1-1	18	TRBD1	CASNAFPVGTGLNTEAFF	TGCGCCAGCAACGCTTTCCCTGTAGGGACAGGGTTGAACACTGAAGCTTTCTTT
few	TRBV28	TRBJ2-1	16	TRBD2	CASSPGERGEEDEQFF	TGTGCCAGCAGTCCCGGGGAGCGGGGGGAAGAGGATGAGCAGTTCTTC
once	TRBV7-3	TRBJ1-1	12	-	CASSLSSSEAFF	TGTGCCAGCAGCTTATCGTCCTCTGAAGCTTTCTTT
few	TRBV6-5	TRBJ1-2	15	-	CASSPGLPSNYGYTF	TGTGCCAGCAGCCCCGGCCTACCCTCTAACTATGGCTACACCTTC
few	TRBV4-2	TRBJ2-5	17	TRBD2	CASSQDPAGGLQETQYF	TGTGCCAGCAGCCAAGATCCGGCGGGGGGACTACAAGAGACCCAGTACTTC
many	TRBV7-8	TRBJ2-1	14	-	CASSLVAEYNEQFF	TGTGCCAGCAGCTTAGTAGCAGAATACAATGAGCAGTTCTTC
few	TRBV7-9	TRBJ2-7	14	-	CASHKGGSVDEQYF	TGTGCCAGCCATAAAGGGGGGTCTGTCGACGAGCAGTACTTC
-	TRBV7-6	TRBJ2-1	12	-	CASSSEVNEQFF	TGTGCCAGCAGCTCCGAGGTCAATGAGCAGTTCTTC
many	TRBV7-2	TRBJ2-1	17	-	CASSLEGHTVSYNEQFF	TGTGCCAGCAGCTTAGAGGGGCACACAGTGTCCTACAATGAGCAGTTCTTC
few	TRBV7-6	TRBJ2-7	15	-	CASSLQAPPYYEQYF	TGTGCCAGCAGCTTACAAGCTCCCCCATACTACGAGCAGTACTTC
-	TRBV27	TRBJ2-5	17	-	CASSPTGLSGMRETQYF	TGTGCCAGCAGCCCTACAGGGTTGAGCGGGATGAGGGAGACCCAGTACTTC
once	TRBV7-6	TRBJ2-5	14	-	CASSFRQNRETQYF	TGTGCCAGCAGCTTCCGACAGAATCGAGAGACCCAGTACTTC
-	TRBV6-1	TRBJ2-2	15	TRBD1	CASSDPGQGFGELFF	TGTGCCAGCAGTGACCCGGGACAGGGGTTCGGGGAGCTGTTTTTT
-	TRBV27	TRBJ2-7	15	TRBD2	CASRRGGERTYEQYF	TGTGCCAGCCGGCGGGGGGGGGAGAGGACCTACGAGCAGTACTTC
-	TRBV12-3/TRBV12-4	TRBJ1-1	14	-	CASTPRWGAVEAFF	TGTGCCAGCACTCCTAGGTGGGGGGCAGTTGAAGCTTTCTTT
few	TRBV28	TRBJ2-1	14	-	CASSVAGQNNEQFF	TGTGCCAGCAGTGTTGCCGGACAGAACAATGAGCAGTTCTTC
-	TRBV3-1	TRBJ2-3	15	-	CASSPWDSSTDTQYF	TGTGCCAGCAGCCCTTGGGACTCCAGCACAGATACGCAGTATTTT
-	TRBV11-1	TRBJ1-6	17	TRBD1	CASSLGTGTGTNSPLHF	TGTGCCAGCAGCTTGGGGACCGGGACAGGGACGAATTCACCCCTCCACTTT
few	TRBV6-5	TRBJ2-3	18	TRBD2	CASSYAGTIDFSTDTQYF	TGTGCCAGCAGTTACGCCGGGACTATAGATTTTAGCACAGATACGCAGTATTTT
many	TRBV6-5	TRBJ2-7	12	-	CASSPTGYEQYF	TGTGCCAGCAGCCCGACAGGCTACGAGCAGTACTTC
-	TRBV27	TRBJ2-1	12	-	CASQGEGNEQFF	TGTGCCAGCCAGGGGGAGGGCAATGAGCAGTTCTTC
-	TRBV12-3/TRBV12-4	TRBJ1-2	17	TRBD1	CASSRRRDRGPPYGYTF	TGTGCCAGCAGTCGCCGCCGGGACAGGGGACCACCTTATGGCTACACCTTC
few	TRBV11-1	TRBJ2-2	14	TRBD1	CASSFRGRSGELFF	TGTGCCAGCAGCTTCAGGGGGCGCAGCGGGGAGCTGTTTTTT
many	TRBV7-2	TRBJ2-1	17	TRBD2	CASSLNFVGGSYNEQFF	TGTGCCAGCAGCTTAAATTTTGTGGGGGGGTCCTACAATGAGCAGTTCTTC
few	TRBV5-5	TRBJ2-7	11	-	CASSLGPEQYF	TGTGCCAGCAGCCTAGGACCTGAGCAGTACTTC
few	TRBV2	TRBJ2-7	10	-	CASNYPEQYF	TGTGCCAGCAACTATCCCGAGCAGTACTTC
-	TRBV7-9	TRBJ1-4	16	TRBD1	CASSRLARQGNEKLFF	TGTGCCAGCAGCCGGCTGGCCCGACAGGGGAATGAAAAACTGTTTTTT
-	TRBV6-2/TRBV6-3	TRBJ1-2	13	TRBD1	CASSYGTGAGYTF	TGTGCCAGCAGTTACGGGACAGGGGCCGGCTACACCTTC
-	TRBV7-6	TRBJ2-3	13	-	CASSLALPDTQYF	TGTGCCAGCAGCTTAGCGCTTCCAGATACGCAGTATTTT
few	TRBV27	TRBJ2-7	14	TRBD2	CASRWDYSSYEQYF	TGTGCCAGCAGATGGGACTACAGCTCCTACGAGCAGTACTTC
many	TRBV5-6	TRBJ2-4	16	-	CASSQGTGLAKNIQYF	TGTGCCAGCAGCCAGGGGACGGGCCTAGCCAAAAACATTCAGTACTTC
-	TRBV6-2/TRBV6-3	TRBJ1-6	11	-	CASSGGDPLHF	TGTGCCAGCAGCGGGGGGGACCCCCTCCACTTT
many	TRBV5-4	TRBJ2-3	16	-	CASSLAWSSSTDTQYF	TGTGCCAGCAGCTTGGCCTGGTCTTCTAGCACAGATACGCAGTATTTT
-	TRBV19	TRBJ2-1	18	TRBD2	CASSVGLAGGDPYNEQFF	TGTGCCAGTAGCGTCGGACTAGCGGGGGGAGACCCCTACAATGAGCAGTTCTTC
few	TRBV7-9	TRBJ2-6	17	TRBD1	CASDRGTGGAGANVLTF	TGTGCCAGCGACCGAGGGACAGGGGGCGCTGGGGCCAACGTCCTGACTTTC
-	TRBV7-9	TRBJ2-1	14	-	CASSSGADLPGQFF	TGTGCCAGCAGCTCAGGGGCCGATCTTCCAGGGCAGTTCTTC
-	TRBV7-7	TRBJ2-5	15	TRBD1	CASSLTPGQVETQYF	TGTGCTAGCAGCTTAACCCCGGGACAGGTCGAGACCCAGTACTTC
-	TRBV10-3	TRBJ1-5	15	-	CAISEWGQAPAPQHF	TGTGCCATCAGTGAGTGGGGGCAGGCCCCAGCGCCCCAGCATTTT
-	TRBV7-9	TRBJ1-5	13	-	CASNSGSNQPQHF	TGTGCCAGCAACTCGGGGAGCAATCAGCCCCAGCATTTT
many	TRBV10-3	TRBJ1-1	14	TRBD1	CATQGGGLNTEAFF	TGTGCCACCCAGGGGGGAGGGCTGAACACTGAAGCTTTCTTT